This T cell receptor beta chain was retrieved from a study of blood T cells in healthy people across ages. This clonotype came up many times. Then a second PCR, running roughly 7 to 11 cycles, was carried out with a sample-barcoded 5' primer and a J-beta primer mix. TCRdb analysed the 5' RACE reads with MiXCR anew, one entry per CDR3 protein. The sample records fewer than 800,000 distinct CDR3 sequences, 20% to 25% being singletons. The CDR3 spans 14 residues. Germline CDR1 reads SGHVS; CDR2 reads FNYEAQ. With V trimmed by 4 bases and J by 6 bases, 3 bases remained unmatched. These records were also assigned to another study, of T cells of mothers and their children. Per that paper: Three healthy Caucasian mothers and their six children were the donors. Researchers report slightly higher, though non-significant, overlap in related mother-child pairs than in unrelated pairs.

Sequencing input: blood. The chain uses TRBV7-6 and TRBJ2-1; TRBD1 matches at 10 bases. The sequence was collected from a boy under 18 in good health. The CDR3 sequence: CASSSRDRGNEQFF. The CDR3 nucleotides read TGTGCCAGCAGCTCCAGGGACAGGGGCAATGAGCAGTTCTTC.